The entry below gives a single T cell receptor beta chain sequence along with its context. Its antigen is currently unknown. The germline CDR1 and CDR2 sequences are SNHLY and FYNNEI. V dropped 7 bases and J dropped 5 bases, with 14 bases sitting between them. This CDR3 is built from 13 residues. Hyperthyroidism patients had new diagnoses, durations under 2 months, and ages of 18 to 65. The diagnosis was founded upon clinical symptoms, serum thyroxine, TRAb, thyroid ultrasound and orbital computed tomography. What supplied the PBMCs was about 9.1 ml of fresh peripheral blood. Amplification of the TCR beta CDR3 regions used RNA transcripts (as template). First-round RT-PCR used HTBI primers; second-round multiplex PCR followed. TCRdb reprocessed the multiplex PCR reads with MiXCR, giving one entry per CDR3 protein. The profile shows hundreds of thousands of distinct CDR3 sequences, over 20% of them singletons.

The record originates from a study of Graves' ophthalmopathy and Graves' hyperthyroidism. Study findings and constraints: Among expanded thyroid clonotypes above 0.001 frequency, most also occurred in blood.

The chain uses TRBV2 and TRBJ2-5; no reliable D call. The sequenced sample consisted of peripheral blood. The receptor was isolated from a woman aged 18-35 years with stable Graves' hyperthyroidism. Some clones in this sample may be carry-over from other donors' samples. The CDR3 DNA is TGTGCCAGCACCTTTGCTAGGGCGGAGACCCAGTACTTC. Its translation is CASTFARAETQYF.